This T cell receptor beta chain came from a study of OX40 agonist ivuxolimab in advanced cancers. Whole-study context: Hepatocellular carcinoma, melanoma, renal cell or head and neck cancer affected the dose-escalation patients. The dose-escalation cohort was approximately 80% male, with a mean age of about 56 years, ranging roughly 20 to 90.

This table comes from immunoSEQ multiplex PCR, and its TCRdb copy is limited to in-frame clones, with some not included. This sample has 65,000 to 95,000 clones, with just over 90% found just once. On cycle 4 day 1 and cycle 7 day 1, as well as at baseline, blood was sampled. Germline V gene sequence: CDR1 SGHRS, CDR2 YFSETQ. CDR3 length: 16 residues. V was shortened by 0 bases and J by 2 bases, with 15 bases between the two germline ends. The chain combines TRBV5-1 with TRBJ2-7; the D gene could be TRBD1 or TRBD2 (5 bases each). The sequenced sample was CD4+ or CD8+ T cells sorted from blood, obtained in a trial of the OX40 agonist ivuxolimab. The clonotype comes from an adult with an advanced solid tumor such as melanoma, head and neck, liver or kidney cancer. The CDR3 protein is CASSLVGRGRPYEQYF. Here the CDR3 DNA reads TGCGCCAGCAGCTTGGTGGGACGCGGACGCCCCTACGAGCAGTACTTC.